This TCR beta chain is drawn from a study of CD8+CD57+ T cells in acquired aplastic anemia. CD8+CD57+ cell expansion had been shown by flow cytometry in patients chosen for sequencing. Trimming left V 2 bases short and J 0 bases short, with 7 bases between. This CDR3 region has 15 residues. Germline lookup yields CDR1 SGHVS and CDR2 FNYEAQ. TCR beta VDJ combinations and CDR3 sequences were profiled from genomic DNA. TCRdb independently ran MiXCR on the reads; one entry per CDR3 protein. Of about 190,000 distinct CDR3 sequences in the sample, approximately 50% were seen once. The sequencing input was sorted CD4+, CD8+, or CD8+CD57+ T cells (not recorded which) from PBMCs. This clonotype was sampled from a human donor with aplastic anemia. The rearrangement links TRBV7-6 to TRBJ2-2; maybe TRBD2 (5 bases). The CDR3 DNA is TGTGCCAGCAGCTTACGGGATGCGAACACCGGGGAGCTGTTTTTT. This sequence encodes CASSLRDANTGELFF.